This T cell receptor beta chain was identified during a study of blood T cell repertoires in COVID-19. Trimming removed 5 bases from V and 1 base from J, with 18 bases in between. This CDR3 is built from 16 residues. Germline CDR1 MDHEN, CDR2 SYDVKM. TCRdb keeps only in-frame clones here, not all; method: immunoSEQ multiplex PCR. The sample carries more than 13,000 clones, over 70% recorded once. The chain recombines TRBV28 with TRBJ2-7; D is perhaps TRBD2 (5 bases). Sample: peripheral blood. The TCR originated in a human donor in a cohort sampled during active COVID-19. This chain's CDR3 is CASSLLSMTKSYEQYF. Here the CDR3 DNA reads TGTGCCAGCAGTCTCCTCTCGATGACTAAATCCTACGAGCAGTACTTC. The full variable domain, its missing parts supplied by reference TRBV28 and TRBJ2-7, is DVKVTQSSRYLVKRTGEKVFLECVQDMDHENMFWYRQDPGLGLRLIYFSYDVKMKEKGDIPEGYSVSREKKERFSLILESASTNQTSMYLCASSLLSMTKSYEQYFGPGTRLTVT.